A selection of T cell receptor beta chains follows, all from one sample in a study of memory CD4+ T cells and cytomegalovirus serostatus. The protocol was immunoSEQ multiplex PCR, while the TCRdb copy is restricted to in-frame clones and leaves out a portion. This sample carries approximately 47,000 clones, just under 80% of them seen once, and the ten largest clones take nearly 0.95%. Sample: memory CD4+ T cells from blood. All receptors come from an adult in good health and CMV-seronegative. CDR3s include the opening cysteine and the closing phenylalanine or tryptophan. The D gene is left open where the match is weak. Rows may omit the clone size; those that give it use once, few, many or a size class.

CDR3 DNA: TGTGCCAGCAGCTCATCACAGGGGGCGGTATCTGAAGCTTTCTTT
CDR3 protein: CASSSSQGAVSEAFF
V gene: TRBV7-9
clone size: once
D gene: TRBD1
CDR3 length: 15
J gene: TRBJ1-1

CDR3 DNA: TGTGCCAGCAGCCCGCGGGACGGTTATGGCTACACCTTC
CDR3 protein: CASSPRDGYGYTF
V gene: TRBV9
clone size: -
D gene: -
CDR3 length: 13
J gene: TRBJ1-2

CDR3 DNA: TGTGCCAGCAGCCAAGCCTCGGGACTAGCATTTTACGAGCAGTACTTC
CDR3 protein: CASSQASGLAFYEQYF
V gene: TRBV4-2
clone size: few
D gene: TRBD2
CDR3 length: 16
J gene: TRBJ2-7

CDR3 DNA: TGTGCCAGCAGTGAACAGGGTGATCAGCCCCAGCATTTT
CDR3 protein: CASSEQGDQPQHF
V gene: TRBV6-1
clone size: once
D gene: -
CDR3 length: 13
J gene: TRBJ1-5

CDR3 DNA: TGCGCCAGCAGCTTGCATTTGGGACAGGGGAGCTCTGGAAACACCATATATTTT
CDR3 protein: CASSLHLGQGSSGNTIYF
V gene: TRBV5-1
clone size: -
D gene: TRBD1
CDR3 length: 18
J gene: TRBJ1-3

CDR3 DNA: TGTGCCAGCAGTTCCAGGGGTTATCTGCAGTTCTTC
CDR3 protein: CASSSRGYLQFF
V gene: TRBV28
clone size: -
D gene: -
CDR3 length: 12
J gene: TRBJ2-1

CDR3 DNA: TGTGCCAGCAGTTTAGGATTTCGGGACAGGTGGAACGCCGGGGAGCTGTTTTTT
CDR3 protein: CASSLGFRDRWNAGELFF
V gene: TRBV11-2
clone size: few
D gene: TRBD1
CDR3 length: 18
J gene: TRBJ2-2

CDR3 DNA: TGTGCCAGCAGCATCTACAGGGGAGGGTTGGCACATACAGATACGCAGTATTTT
CDR3 protein: CASSIYRGGLAHTDTQYF
V gene: TRBV5-8
clone size: -
D gene: -
CDR3 length: 18
J gene: TRBJ2-3

CDR3 DNA: TGTGCCAGTAGGCCCGGGACGATGAACTACGAGCAGTACTTC
CDR3 protein: CASRPGTMNYEQYF
V gene: TRBV19
clone size: medium-sized
D gene: -
CDR3 length: 14
J gene: TRBJ2-7

CDR3 DNA: TGTGCCAGCAGCATAGGACAGAATCAGCCCCAGCATTTT
CDR3 protein: CASSIGQNQPQHF
V gene: TRBV11-1
clone size: -
D gene: -
CDR3 length: 13
J gene: TRBJ1-5

CDR3 DNA: TGTGCCAGCAGCTTAGCCAGGGGATACCCCCCCGAATACGAGCAGTACTTC
CDR3 protein: CASSLARGYPPEYEQYF
V gene: TRBV7-4
clone size: -
D gene: -
CDR3 length: 17
J gene: TRBJ2-7

CDR3 DNA: TGTGCCTGGAGCCTGAGCTCTGGAAACACCATATATTTT
CDR3 protein: CAWSLSSGNTIYF
V gene: TRBV30
clone size: once
D gene: -
CDR3 length: 13
J gene: TRBJ1-3

CDR3 DNA: TGTGCCAGCAGCCGAGGGGGACTAGCGGACCCAGGGTACGGCACAGATACGCAGTATTTT
CDR3 protein: CASSRGGLADPGYGTDTQYF
V gene: TRBV7-8
clone size: once
D gene: TRBD2
CDR3 length: 20
J gene: TRBJ2-3

CDR3 DNA: TGTGCCAGCTCTGGGGAGGGGTCTAGCGGGGGGGCAGGAGAGACCCAGTACTTC
CDR3 protein: CASSGEGSSGGAGETQYF
V gene: TRBV28
clone size: -
D gene: TRBD2
CDR3 length: 18
J gene: TRBJ2-5

CDR3 DNA: TGTGCCAGCAAGTTAGGAAGAGGGACTAGCTTAAATGATGAGCAGTTCTTC
CDR3 protein: CASKLGRGTSLNDEQFF
V gene: TRBV7-3
clone size: -
D gene: TRBD2
CDR3 length: 17
J gene: TRBJ2-1

CDR3 DNA: TGTGCCAACAGGGGTGAAAAACTGTTTTTT
CDR3 protein: CANRGEKLFF
V gene: TRBV6-5
clone size: -
D gene: TRBD1
CDR3 length: 10
J gene: TRBJ1-4

CDR3 DNA: TGTGCCAGCAGCCCGATAAAGTGGTTGGGAAGCTACGAGCAGTACTTC
CDR3 protein: CASSPIKWLGSYEQYF
V gene: TRBV11-2
clone size: -
D gene: -
CDR3 length: 16
J gene: TRBJ2-7

CDR3 DNA: TGTGCCTGGAGTTTAGGTGGTGGCTACACCTTC
CDR3 protein: CAWSLGGGYTF
V gene: TRBV30
clone size: -
D gene: -
CDR3 length: 11
J gene: TRBJ1-2

CDR3 DNA: TGTGCCAGCATGGGAGGGAACTATGGCTACACCTTC
CDR3 protein: CASMGGNYGYTF
V gene: TRBV6-5
clone size: -
D gene: -
CDR3 length: 12
J gene: TRBJ1-2

CDR3 DNA: TGCAGCGTGGGAGGACTACAGGGTTTAAGGGAGACCCAGTACTTC
CDR3 protein: CSVGGLQGLRETQYF
V gene: TRBV29-1
clone size: -
D gene: -
CDR3 length: 15
J gene: TRBJ2-5

CDR3 DNA: TGTGCCAGCAGGTCTGTGAGGGCGGTGGCCTACGAGCAGTACTTC
CDR3 protein: CASRSVRAVAYEQYF
V gene: TRBV5-6
clone size: -
D gene: -
CDR3 length: 15
J gene: TRBJ2-7

CDR3 DNA: TGTGCCAGCTCACCCAACATGGAAAATTCACCCCTCCACTTT
CDR3 protein: CASSPNMENSPLHF
V gene: TRBV18
clone size: -
D gene: -
CDR3 length: 14
J gene: TRBJ1-6

CDR3 DNA: TGTGCCAGCAGCCAAGACGCTAGATCCTACGAGCAGTACTTC
CDR3 protein: CASSQDARSYEQYF
V gene: TRBV4-2
clone size: -
D gene: -
CDR3 length: 14
J gene: TRBJ2-7

CDR3 DNA: TGTGCCTGGTCCGCGGTCTATAATTCACCCCTCCACTTT
CDR3 protein: CAWSAVYNSPLHF
V gene: TRBV30
clone size: -
D gene: -
CDR3 length: 13
J gene: TRBJ1-6

CDR3 DNA: TGCAGCGTTGAACGGCAGGGGAGGGAGGCTGACACTGAAGCTTTCTTT
CDR3 protein: CSVERQGREADTEAFF
V gene: TRBV29-1
clone size: -
D gene: -
CDR3 length: 16
J gene: TRBJ1-1

CDR3 DNA: TGTGCCAGCAGCGTAAGAGGGCTCCCCGGGGATACGCAGTATTTT
CDR3 protein: CASSVRGLPGDTQYF
V gene: TRBV9
clone size: -
D gene: -
CDR3 length: 15
J gene: TRBJ2-3

CDR3 DNA: TGTGCCAGCAGCTTGTGGCGGAATGAGCAGTTCTTC
CDR3 protein: CASSLWRNEQFF
V gene: TRBV5-4
clone size: -
D gene: -
CDR3 length: 12
J gene: TRBJ2-1

CDR3 DNA: TGTGCCAGCAGTTACGACCTAGGGTTAAAACTGTTTTTT
CDR3 protein: CASSYDLGLKLFF
V gene: TRBV27
clone size: -
D gene: -
CDR3 length: 13
J gene: TRBJ1-4

CDR3 DNA: TGTGCCAGCAGCCGGGGGGGTGTGGGCGAGCAGTACTTC
CDR3 protein: CASSRGGVGEQYF
V gene: TRBV14
clone size: few
D gene: TRBD2
CDR3 length: 13
J gene: TRBJ2-7

CDR3 DNA: TGTGCCTGGGGCCCCGGGGGCGGCTATGGCTACACCTTC
CDR3 protein: CAWGPGGGYGYTF
V gene: TRBV30
clone size: -
D gene: -
CDR3 length: 13
J gene: TRBJ1-2

CDR3 DNA: TGTGCCGTCGTGTGGGCCGGCAATCAGCCCCAGCATTTT
CDR3 protein: CAVVWAGNQPQHF
V gene: TRBV30
clone size: medium-sized
D gene: -
CDR3 length: 13
J gene: TRBJ1-5

CDR3 DNA: TGTGCCAGTAGGGGGACAGCGAGCGGTGGCTACACCTTC
CDR3 protein: CASRGTASGGYTF
V gene: TRBV19
clone size: -
D gene: TRBD1
CDR3 length: 13
J gene: TRBJ1-2

CDR3 DNA: TGTGCCAGCAGCCCCCTCGTCGGGGAGCTGTTTTTT
CDR3 protein: CASSPLVGELFF
V gene: TRBV7-9
clone size: once
D gene: -
CDR3 length: 12
J gene: TRBJ2-2

CDR3 DNA: TGTGCCAGCAGCTCGGGTGGGGCACGAGCAGATACGCAGTATTTT
CDR3 protein: CASSSGGARADTQYF
V gene: TRBV7-3
clone size: -
D gene: -
CDR3 length: 15
J gene: TRBJ2-3

CDR3 DNA: TGTGCCAGCAGTTACAGGGCGACTGGAAACACCATATATTTT
CDR3 protein: CASSYRATGNTIYF
V gene: TRBV6-5
clone size: -
D gene: -
CDR3 length: 14
J gene: TRBJ1-3

CDR3 DNA: TGTGCCAGCAGCTCGACTAGCACCGGGGAGCTGTTTTTT
CDR3 protein: CASSSTSTGELFF
V gene: TRBV7-6
clone size: -
D gene: -
CDR3 length: 13
J gene: TRBJ2-2

CDR3 DNA: TGCAGCGTGTTGGCAGGGGGTAATCAGCCCCAGCATTTT
CDR3 protein: CSVLAGGNQPQHF
V gene: TRBV29-1
clone size: -
D gene: TRBD1
CDR3 length: 13
J gene: TRBJ1-5

CDR3 DNA: TGCGCCAGCAGTGTTCCCAACACCGGGGAGCTGTTTTTT
CDR3 protein: CASSVPNTGELFF
V gene: TRBV10-2
clone size: once
D gene: -
CDR3 length: 13
J gene: TRBJ2-2

CDR3 DNA: TGTGCCAGCAGCCGTACTTCCGGGACAGGGATCGGAAACACCATATATTTT
CDR3 protein: CASSRTSGTGIGNTIYF
V gene: TRBV7-9
clone size: -
D gene: TRBD1
CDR3 length: 17
J gene: TRBJ1-3

CDR3 DNA: TGTGCCAGTACCCCGATGTATATGGGTCAGGGTGGCAATGAGCAGTTCTTC
CDR3 protein: CASTPMYMGQGGNEQFF
V gene: TRBV19
clone size: few
D gene: -
CDR3 length: 17
J gene: TRBJ2-1

CDR3 DNA: TGTGCCTGGAACCCGGGACTAGCGGGGGATGAGCAGTTCTTC
CDR3 protein: CAWNPGLAGDEQFF
V gene: TRBV30
clone size: -
D gene: TRBD2
CDR3 length: 14
J gene: TRBJ2-1

CDR3 DNA: TGTGCCAGCAGCTTAGGGGGGGGAGAGACCCAGTACTTC
CDR3 protein: CASSLGGGETQYF
V gene: TRBV7-9
clone size: -
D gene: TRBD2
CDR3 length: 13
J gene: TRBJ2-5

CDR3 DNA: TGTGCCAGCAGCTTAGCTAGCGGGGGGGCGGGTACGCAGTATTTT
CDR3 protein: CASSLASGGAGTQYF
V gene: TRBV7-6
clone size: -
D gene: TRBD2
CDR3 length: 15
J gene: TRBJ2-3

CDR3 DNA: TGTGCCAGCAGCCGGACGGGACAGTACTCCTACGAGCAGTACTTC
CDR3 protein: CASSRTGQYSYEQYF
V gene: TRBV6-5
clone size: once
D gene: TRBD1
CDR3 length: 15
J gene: TRBJ2-7

CDR3 DNA: TGTGCCAGTACGTTAGGGGGCAGGGGCAGCAATCAGCCCCAGCATTTT
CDR3 protein: CASTLGGRGSNQPQHF
V gene: TRBV19
clone size: -
D gene: TRBD1
CDR3 length: 16
J gene: TRBJ1-5

CDR3 DNA: TGCGCCAGCAGCTCCCGAGGGGGGGGGATGAACACTGAAGCTTTCTTT
CDR3 protein: CASSSRGGGMNTEAFF
V gene: TRBV5-1
clone size: few
D gene: -
CDR3 length: 16
J gene: TRBJ1-1

CDR3 DNA: TGTGCCAGCAGCCAAGCAGACAGGGGGAATGGAAACACCATATATTTT
CDR3 protein: CASSQADRGNGNTIYF
V gene: TRBV4-2
clone size: -
D gene: TRBD1
CDR3 length: 16
J gene: TRBJ1-3

CDR3 DNA: TGTGCCTGGAAGGGGGGCAGGGGAAACTATGGCTACACCTTC
CDR3 protein: CAWKGGRGNYGYTF
V gene: TRBV30
clone size: -
D gene: -
CDR3 length: 14
J gene: TRBJ1-2